Listed below are T cell receptor beta chains from one sample, sequenced in a study of CD8 T cells in ankylosing spondylitis. TCRdb redid the calling of the 5' RACE reads with MiXCR, one entry per CDR3 protein. In the table there are some 340,000 distinct CDR3 sequences, 14% to 15% of which are singletons. Sequenced material: blood, either unsorted or a sorted T cell fraction (not recorded which). These receptors were obtained from a male donor with ankylosing spondylitis or in good health (not recorded which). CDR3s include the opening cysteine and the closing phenylalanine or tryptophan. Fields, in order: D gene, J gene, V gene, clone size, CDR3 protein, CDR3 DNA. The D gene is left open where the match is weak. Size is omitted from some rows. Given values are once, few, many or a class for expanded clones.

. | TRBJ2-2 | TRBV20-1 | . | CSARVDESGTGELFF | TGCAGTGCTAGGGTGGATGAGTCTGGGACCGGGGAGCTGTTTTTT
. | TRBJ2-3 | TRBV20-1 | . | CSARAGTTDTQYF | TGCAGTGCTAGGGCAGGAACCACAGATACGCAGTATTTT
. | TRBJ1-1 | TRBV5-1 | few | CASSSGRSTGEAFF | TGCGCCAGCAGCTCGGGACGTTCAACGGGGGAAGCTTTCTTT
TRBD2 | TRBJ2-1 | TRBV5-1 | many | CASSSTSSGRVYNEQFF | TGCGCCAGCAGCTCAACGAGCAGTGGGAGGGTCTACAATGAGCAGTTCTTC
. | TRBJ2-2 | TRBV19 | few | CASSVRTGELFF | TGTGCCAGTAGTGTGAGAACTGGGGAGCTGTTTTTT
. | TRBJ1-3 | TRBV3-1 | few | CASSQDIGTPGNTIYF | TGTGCCAGCAGCCAAGATATCGGGACACCTGGAAACACCATATATTTT
TRBD2 | TRBJ2-3 | TRBV28 | many | CASRGLAGGPRDTQYF | TGTGCCAGCAGGGGACTAGCGGGGGGGCCTAGAGATACGCAGTATTTT
. | TRBJ1-1 | TRBV5-1 | few | CASSLTVGGNTEAFF | TGCGCCAGCAGCTTGACTGTGGGCGGGAACACTGAAGCTTTCTTT
TRBD2 | TRBJ2-1 | TRBV20-1 | . | CSALGTSGNNEQFF | TGCAGTGCTCTGGGGACTAGCGGGAACAATGAGCAGTTCTTC
TRBD1 | TRBJ1-2 | TRBV7-8 | many | CASSQGGRGYTF | TGTGCCAGCAGCCAGGGGGGGCGTGGCTACACCTTC
. | TRBJ2-1 | TRBV12-3/TRBV12-4 | . | CASSPSSSYNEQFF | TGTGCCAGCAGTCCTTCAAGCTCCTACAATGAGCAGTTCTTC
TRBD1 | TRBJ1-6 | TRBV6-2/TRBV6-3 | many | CASSRRQGAYNSPLHF | TGTGCCAGCAGCCGCCGACAGGGGGCTTATAATTCACCCCTCCACTTT
. | TRBJ1-1 | TRBV4-1 | . | CASSRPGGGMNTEAFF | TGCGCCAGCAGCCGACCGGGTGGGGGGATGAACACTGAAGCTTTCTTT
. | TRBJ1-1 | TRBV5-1 | . | CASSTDPGSAFF | TGCGCCAGCAGCACGGATCCGGGATCAGCTTTCTTT
. | TRBJ2-1 | TRBV11-2 | . | CASSLEGPPEAYNEQFF | TGTGCCAGCAGCTTAGAAGGGCCCCCCGAGGCCTACAATGAGCAGTTCTTC
. | TRBJ1-3 | TRBV12-3/TRBV12-4 | few | CAGSFHPWNTIYF | TGCGCAGGATCCTTCCATCCCTGGAACACCATATATTTT
TRBD1 | TRBJ1-1 | TRBV7-2 | many | CASSWRQGGTEAFF | TGTGCCAGCAGCTGGAGACAGGGGGGAACTGAAGCTTTCTTT
TRBD1 | TRBJ2-3 | TRBV12-3/TRBV12-4 | many | CASITGGFTDTQYF | TGTGCCAGCATTACAGGGGGTTTCACAGATACGCAGTATTTT
. | TRBJ2-4 | TRBV28 | . | CASKPAGRDIQYF | TGTGCCAGTAAACCGGCAGGACGCGACATTCAGTACTTC
. | TRBJ1-3 | TRBV12-3/TRBV12-4 | . | CASTMWGSISGNTIYF | TGTGCCAGCACCATGTGGGGGTCTATCTCTGGAAACACCATATATTTT
TRBD1 | TRBJ1-1 | TRBV27 | few | CASSSAGTGVNTEAFF | TGTGCCAGCAGTTCCGCCGGGACAGGGGTTAACACTGAAGCTTTCTTT
. | TRBJ2-1 | TRBV12-3/TRBV12-4 | many | CASSSLRLDNEQFF | TGTGCCAGCAGTTCCCTCAGACTAGACAATGAGCAGTTCTTC
. | TRBJ1-1 | TRBV20-1 | . | CSARRDMNTEAFF | TGCAGTGCTAGAAGGGACATGAACACTGAAGCTTTCTTT
. | TRBJ1-2 | TRBV5-1 | many | CASSLNGENYGYTF | TGCGCCAGCAGCTTGAACGGTGAAAACTATGGCTACACCTTC
. | TRBJ1-5 | TRBV12-3/TRBV12-4 | . | CASSGGQDQPQHF | TGTGCCAGCAGCGGGGGACAAGATCAGCCCCAGCATTTT
. | TRBJ2-7 | TRBV10-3 | . | CAISRTLLDEQYF | TGTGCCATCAGTCGGACTCTCCTGGACGAGCAGTACTTC
TRBD2 | TRBJ2-3 | TRBV20-1 | few | CSARVRIAGEGRDTQYF | TGCAGTGCTAGAGTTCGGATAGCGGGAGAGGGGAGAGATACGCAGTATTTT
. | TRBJ2-5 | TRBV5-6 | few | CASSLADGTPQYF | TGTGCCAGCAGCTTGGCTGACGGGACTCCCCAGTACTTC
. | TRBJ2-7 | TRBV20-1 | . | CSARKDRYEQYF | TGCAGTGCTAGAAAAGACAGGTACGAGCAGTACTTC
TRBD2 | TRBJ2-7 | TRBV3-1 | few | CASSQPGTRGEQYF | TGTGCCAGCAGCCAACCTGGGACTAGGGGCGAGCAGTACTTC
. | TRBJ2-3 | TRBV10-3 | few | CAISEGSTDTQYF | TGTGCCATCAGTGAGGGGTCGACAGATACGCAGTATTTT
. | TRBJ2-7 | TRBV12-3/TRBV12-4 | . | CASSFGDVSYEQYF | TGTGCCAGCAGTTTTGGGGACGTCTCCTACGAGCAGTACTTC
TRBD1 | TRBJ2-5 | TRBV5-1 | . | CASSMGDRVQETQYF | TGCGCCAGCAGCATGGGGGACAGGGTTCAAGAGACCCAGTACTTC
. | TRBJ2-7 | TRBV10-3 | few | CAISENSAYEQYF | TGTGCCATCAGTGAGAACAGCGCCTACGAGCAGTACTTC
TRBD1 | TRBJ1-2 | TRBV3-1 | few | CASSLRDRVGGYTF | TGTGCCAGCAGCCTCCGGGACAGGGTCGGTGGCTACACCTTC
TRBD1 | TRBJ1-2 | TRBV6-1 | few | CASSERQGDYGYTF | TGTGCCAGCAGTGAGCGACAGGGTGACTATGGCTACACCTTC
. | TRBJ1-1 | TRBV29-1 | . | CSVRRGAVEAFF | TGCAGCGTTCGGAGGGGGGCGGTTGAAGCTTTCTTT
. | TRBJ1-1 | TRBV12-3/TRBV12-4 | . | CASSPTGKGTEAFF | TGCGCCAGCAGTCCGACGGGCAAGGGCACTGAAGCTTTCTTT
TRBD1 | TRBJ1-1 | TRBV4-1 | . | CASSRDTGASNMNTEAFF | TGCGCCAGCAGCCGTGATACAGGGGCCAGTAACATGAACACTGAAGCTTTCTTT
. | TRBJ1-2 | TRBV11-2 | few | CASSLDPGVSGYTF | TGTGCCAGCAGCTTAGATCCGGGGGTCTCTGGCTACACCTTC
TRBD2 | TRBJ2-3 | TRBV2 | few | CASRVAGLDTQYF | TGTGCCAGCAGGGTAGCGGGATTAGATACGCAGTATTTT
TRBD2 | TRBJ2-1 | TRBV30 | . | CAWGEGTSGRSYNEQFF | TGTGCCTGGGGTGAAGGGACTAGCGGTCGTTCCTACAATGAGCAGTTCTTC
. | TRBJ2-7 | TRBV18 | few | CASSPRESSYEQYF | TGTGCCAGCTCACCCCGTGAGAGCTCCTACGAGCAGTACTTC
. | TRBJ2-1 | TRBV29-1 | . | CSVELTGVLLVF | TGCAGCGTTGAATTAACGGGAGTCCTGCTGGTCTTC
TRBD2 | TRBJ2-2 | TRBV7-8 | many | CASSLLYGGLNTGELFF | TGTGCCAGCAGCCTCCTTTACGGGGGGTTGAACACCGGGGAGCTGTTTTTT
. | TRBJ2-3 | TRBV12-3/TRBV12-4 | . | CASSLLVALDTQYF | TGTGCCAGCAGTTTATTGGTCGCTTTGGATACGCAGTATTTT
. | TRBJ2-2 | TRBV5-1 | few | CASTWLASTGELFF | TGCGCCAGCACATGGCTAGCGTCCACCGGGGAGCTGTTTTTT
. | TRBJ1-2 | TRBV7-2 | many | CASSLGAGYYGYTF | TGTGCCAGCAGCTTAGGGGCAGGGTACTATGGCTACACCTTC
TRBD2 | TRBJ2-1 | TRBV29-1 | . | CSVRTSGSDEQFF | TGCAGCGTCCGGACTAGCGGGAGTGATGAGCAGTTCTTC
TRBD1 | TRBJ2-3 | TRBV24-1 | . | CATSDPTGGLGDTQYF | TGTGCCACCAGTGACCCGACAGGGGGTTTGGGAGATACGCAGTATTTT
. | TRBJ2-2 | TRBV15 | few | CATSSTTGKLNTGELFF | TGTGCCACCAGCAGTACTACCGGGAAATTAAACACCGGGGAGCTGTTTTTT
. | TRBJ2-3 | TRBV20-1 | . | CSAPRGQYTQYF | TGCAGTGCTCCTAGAGGACAGTATACGCAGTATTTT
. | TRBJ1-5 | TRBV7-9 | many | CASSLSGRNQPQHF | TGTGCCAGCAGCTTATCGGGGCGCAATCAGCCCCAGCATTTT
. | TRBJ1-6 | TRBV5-1 | few | CASRDARDSPLHF | TGCGCCAGCAGGGACGCGAGGGATTCACCCCTCCACTTT
. | TRBJ2-2 | TRBV6-1 | . | CASSPSRGLGTGELFF | TGTGCCAGCAGTCCCTCTCGGGGGCTGGGCACCGGGGAGCTGTTTTTT
TRBD2 | TRBJ2-5 | TRBV5-1 | few | CASSLGSSGTRETQYF | TGCGCCAGCAGCTTAGGGAGTAGCGGGACAAGAGAGACCCAGTACTTC
TRBD2 | TRBJ2-3 | TRBV5-1 | . | CASTPTGLPSSTDTQYF | TGCGCCAGCACCCCGACGGGACTACCTTCCTCCACAGATACGCAGTATTTT